This TCR beta chain emerged from a study of cytomegalovirus exposure and HLA in healthy donors. Study results and limitations: Researchers reported that three CMV-associated chains were confirmed in vitro as CMV antigen-specific.

On this clone: Its target is not known.

The primer mix had 60 Vbeta and 13 Jbeta primers. Generated by immunoSEQ multiplex PCR, the TCRdb table keeps only in-frame clones and is missing some. This sample's clone table lists approximately 110,000 clones. The CDR3 is 14 residues long. Between the trimmed V and J ends, which lost 5 bases and 0 bases, there was a span of 7 bases. Per germline, CDR1 LNHDA and CDR2 SQIVND (reference sequence). The gene calls are TRBV19 and TRBJ2-2; no firm D call. The sequence was obtained from a man aged 18 to 30 in good health and CMV-seronegative. Sequenced input: PBMCs. This chain's CDR3 is CASSPFANTGELFF. The CDR3 DNA sequence: TGTGCCAGTAGTCCCTTCGCGAACACCGGGGAGCTGTTTTTT. The full variable domain, in which reference TRBV19 and TRBJ2-2 provide the parts outside the CDR3, is DGGITQSPKYLFRKEGQNVTLSCEQNLNHDAMYWYRQDPGQGLRLIYYSQIVNDFQKGDIAEGYSVSREKKESFPLTVTSAQKNPTAFYLCASSPFANTGELFFGEGSRLTVL.